This entry lists 19 T cell receptor beta chains sequenced from one sample in a study of T cells after yellow fever vaccination. TCRdb independently ran MiXCR on the 5' RACE reads; one entry per CDR3 protein. The data contain 450,000 to 600,000 distinct CDR3 sequences, approximately 13% of them seen just once; the ten biggest clones take up around 15%. The specimen comprised PBMCs, sampled on the day of the yellow fever booster vaccination. The receptor set was obtained from a man between 25 and 39 years old who received the YFV17D yellow fever vaccine.

V and J are TRBV20-1 and TRBJ1-2; 7 positions match TRBD1. This CDR3 is 12 amino acids long. V lost 3 bases and J lost 7; bases outside the gene matches: 5. Germline loops: CDR1 DFQATT, CDR2 SNEGSKA (reference sequence). CDR3 region: CSASRGGGGYTF. The CDR3 bases are TGCAGTGCTAGTAGAGGGGGCGGTGGCTACACCTTC.

This clonotype showed up just a few times. V gene TRBV11-2 combines with J gene TRBJ2-3; the D gene is possibly TRBD2 (6 bases). This CDR3 contains 13 residues. Germline CDR1 is SGHAT and CDR2 is FQNNGV. Trimming took off 3 bases at V and 6 bases at J, with 10 bases between the two ends. The CDR3 region is CASSFAGRDTQYF. The CDR3 DNA reads as TGTGCCAGCAGCTTCGCGGGGAGGGATACGCAGTATTTT.

This clonotype was seen a few times. The CDR3 sequence: CASSFRSVNTEAFF. CDR3 DNA: TGTGCCAGCAGTTTTAGATCGGTTAACACTGAAGCTTTCTTT. This chain uses TRBV27 with TRBJ1-1; D remains unclear. V was shortened by 3 bases and J by 2 bases, with 10 bases between the two germline ends. The CDR3 consists of 14 residues. Germline V CDR1 and CDR2: MNHEY, SMNVEV (reference sequence).

V gene TRBV6-2 or TRBV6-3 combines with J gene TRBJ2-1; no clear D. Germline V gene data show CDR1 as MNHEY and CDR2 as SVGEGT. This CDR3 contains 13 residues. Trimming left V 5 bases short and J 6 bases short, with 11 bases between. This chain's CDR3 is CASSQIAPNEQFF. The CDR3 nucleotides are TGTGCCAGCAGTCAGATAGCCCCCAATGAGCAGTTCTTC.

Concerning this clonotype itself: One junction end does not reproduce the germline sequence, and a read error may be involved. V gene TRBV5-1 combines with J gene TRBJ2-5, with D maybe TRBD2 (5 bases). The CDR3 is 14 residues long. Germline V gene lookup returns CDR1 SGHRS and CDR2 YFSETQ. This CDR3 reads CASSPDSAQETQYF. CDR3 nucleotides: TGCGCCAGCAGCCCGGACTCAGCTCAAGAAACCCAGTACTTC.

This rearrangement joins TRBV12-3 or TRBV12-4 to TRBJ2-5, with D perhaps matching TRBD1 or TRBD2 (6 bases each). The CDR3 is made up of 15 amino acids. The V gene lost 8 bases and the J gene lost 2 bases, with 18 bases spanning the gap. The CDR3 DNA follows: TGTGCCAGCCAAAGGGGGACTGTACCGCAAGAGACCCAGTACTTC. This codes for CASQRGTVPQETQYF.

There are a few counts of this clonotype. The chain links TRBV3-1 to TRBJ2-4; D may be TRBD2 (5 bases). In germline, CDR1 is LGHDT, CDR2 YNNKEL (reference sequence). The CDR3 loop spans 15 amino acids. Trimming cost V 3 bases and J 0 bases, with 9 bases left between them. CDR3 region: CASSQRALAKNIQYF. The CDR3, as DNA: TGTGCCAGCAGCCAGAGGGCCTTAGCCAAAAACATTCAGTACTTC.

J is TRBJ2-7 and V is TRBV5-1; 15 positions agree with TRBD2. Trimming removed 4 bases from V and 6 bases from J; junction bases left unmatched: 2. The CDR3 loop spans 14 amino acids. The germline gives CDR1 SGHRS, CDR2 YFSETQ. CDR3 nucleotide sequence: TGCGCCAGCAGCCGGACTAGCGGGAGGGCCGAGCAGTACTTC. This encodes CASSRTSGRAEQYF.

The chain links TRBV28 to TRBJ2-7; D remains ambiguous. The germline gives CDR1 MDHEN, CDR2 SYDVKM. The CDR3 has 12 residues. The V gene lost 5 bases and the J gene lost 5 bases, with 10 bases spanning the gap. The CDR3 loop reads CASSVSMDEQYF. CDR3 bases: TGTGCCAGCAGTGTCTCTATGGACGAGCAGTACTTC.

The genes are TRBV7-9 and TRBJ2-7; possibly TRBD2 for D (6 bases). Trimming removed 2 bases at V and 6 bases at J, with 14 bases between. The length of the CDR3 is 14 residues. Germline CDR1 and CDR2: SEHNR and FQNEAQ (reference sequence). The CDR3 DNA reads as TGTGCCAGCAGCTTAAGTAGCGGCGGGCCCGAGCAGTACTTC. Amino acid sequence: CASSLSSGGPEQYF. Filled out from reference TRBV7-9 and TRBJ2-7, the complete variable domain reads DTGVSQNPRHKITKRGQNVTFRCDPISEHNRLYWYRQTLGQGPEFLTYFQNEAQLEKSRLLSDRFSAERPKGSFSTLEIQRTEQGDSAMYLCASSLSSGGPEQYFGPGTRLTVT.

This chain links TRBV12-3 or TRBV12-4 with TRBJ2-5; 11 nucleotides match TRBD1. V was pared by 5 bases and J by 2 bases, with 7 bases of the junction left unmatched. CDR3 size: 16 residues. The CDR3 nucleotides read TGTGCCAGCAGTAACCGGGACAGGGGGTATCAAGAGACCCAGTACTTC. It yields the protein CASSNRDRGYQETQYF.

The chain has TRBV12-3 or TRBV12-4 and TRBJ2-5; TRBD2 agrees at 8 bases. V gave up 1 base and J gave up 6 bases; unmatched junction bases: 7. The CDR3 has 15 residues. CDR3 nucleotide sequence: TGTGCCAGCAGTTTAGAAGCGGGAGTCGTCCAGACCCAGTACTTC. Its translation: CASSLEAGVVQTQYF.

This clonotype was counted only a few times. The V call is TRBV27, the J call TRBJ2-7, with D tentatively TRBD1 or TRBD2 (6 bases each). CDR1 is MNHEY, CDR2 SMNVEV, per germline (reference sequence). This CDR3 is 17 amino acids long. V was shortened by 5 bases and J by 1 base, with 21 bases between the two germline ends. CDR3 bases: TGTGCCAGCAGTACCTCCACAGGGTGGGGGGAATCCTACGAGCAGTACTTC. Its protein product is CASSTSTGWGESYEQYF.

The chain combines TRBV20-1 with TRBJ1-4; D unresolved. The CDR3 sequence is 14 residues long. V was trimmed by 6 bases and J by 5 bases, leaving 16 bases between them. Germline V lookup: CDR1 DFQATT, CDR2 SNEGSKA (reference sequence). CDR3 loop: CSAPGAGKNEKLFF. The CDR3 DNA sequence: TGCAGTGCCCCGGGAGCAGGCAAGAATGAAAAACTGTTTTTT.

In its sample, this clonotype was seen a few times. This chain joins TRBV10-3 and TRBJ2-7; 9 bases are shared with TRBD1. The V gene's germline CDR1 is ENHRY and CDR2 SYGVKD. The CDR3 consists of 13 residues. With 6 bases clipped from V and 0 bases from J, the junction kept 0 bases outside the gene matches. CDR3 in amino acids: CAIRGQGSYEQYF. The CDR3, as DNA: TGTGCCATCAGGGGACAGGGCTCCTACGAGCAGTACTTC.

The V call is TRBV20-1, the J call TRBJ2-1, with a weak D call TRBD1 (5 bases). The V gene lost 6 bases and the J gene lost 8 bases, with 14 bases spanning the gap. Germline loops: CDR1 DFQATT, CDR2 SNEGSKA (reference sequence). This CDR3 has 12 amino acids. The CDR3 bases are TGCAGTGCAAATAAGGGGCCCCATGAGCAGTTCTTC. Protein product: CSANKGPHEQFF.

This clonotype was recorded at least ten times. The J gene is TRBJ2-5, the V gene TRBV20-1; TRBD2 aligns across 7 bases. Unmatched junction bases numbered 4, after V lost 4 bases and J lost 2 bases. This CDR3 region has 13 residues. Germline V gene lookup returns CDR1 DFQATT and CDR2 SNEGSKA (reference sequence). CDR3 bases: TGCAGTGCTAATGGGGGGGTTCAAGAGACCCAGTACTTC. Its translation: CSANGGVQETQYF.

The chain recombines TRBV6-2 or TRBV6-3 with TRBJ2-7, with D unresolved. V gave up 6 bases and J gave up 5 bases, with 11 bases separating them. Per the germline V gene, CDR1 is MNHEY and CDR2 is SVGEGT. This CDR3 has 12 amino acids. In nucleotides, the CDR3 is TGTGCCAGCAGGACGTATCTCGACGAGCAGTACTTC. It is translated as CASRTYLDEQYF.

The chain couples TRBV4-1 to TRBJ2-2, with D possibly being TRBD2 (6 bases). Germline values: CDR1 MGHRA, CDR2 YSYEKL. V lost 0 bases and J lost 2, with 10 bases in between. The CDR3 runs 16 residues. The chain's CDR3 is CASSQDLGTNTGELFF. Here the CDR3 DNA reads TGCGCCAGCAGCCAAGACTTGGGGACTAACACCGGGGAGCTGTTTTTT.